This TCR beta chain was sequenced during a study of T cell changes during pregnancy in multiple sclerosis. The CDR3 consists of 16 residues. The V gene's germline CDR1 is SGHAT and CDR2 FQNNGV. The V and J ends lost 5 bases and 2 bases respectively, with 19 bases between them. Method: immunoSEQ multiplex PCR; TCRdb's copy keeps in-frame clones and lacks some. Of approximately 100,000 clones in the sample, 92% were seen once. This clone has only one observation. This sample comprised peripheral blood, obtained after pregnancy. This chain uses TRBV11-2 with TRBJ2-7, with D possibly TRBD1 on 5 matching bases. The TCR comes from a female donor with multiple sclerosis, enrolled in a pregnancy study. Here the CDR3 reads CASSPPGETQAYEQYF. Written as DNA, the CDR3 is TGTGCCAGCAGCCCCCCCGGAGAGACACAGGCCTACGAGCAGTACTTC. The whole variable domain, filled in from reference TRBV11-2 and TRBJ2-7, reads EAGVAQSPRYKIIEKRQSVAFWCNPISGHATLYWYQQILGQGPKLLIQFQNNGVVDDSQLPKDRFSAERLKGVDSTLKIQPAKLEDSAVYLCASSPPGETQAYEQYFGPGTRLTVT.